Listed below are T cell receptor beta chains from one sample, sequenced in a study. TCRdb re-analysed the 5' RACE reads in MiXCR, keeping a single row per CDR3 protein. This table has about 42,000 distinct CDR3 sequences, roughly 30% appearing once. Sequenced material: tumor-infiltrating memory CD4+ T cells sorted from the breast tumor. The source of these receptors is a female donor with breast cancer. The CDR3 runs from the conserved cysteine through the conserved F or W. D genes are given only for firm matches. A clone size is listed for some rows: how often the clone was seen (once, few, many), or a class if it is expanded.

V gene: TRBV9
D gene: NA
clone size: few
J gene: TRBJ2-5
CDR3 DNA: TGTGCCAGCAGCGTAAGGGGGGACCTCCAAGAGACCCAGTACTTC
CDR3 protein: CASSVRGDLQETQYF

V gene: TRBV7-2
D gene: TRBD2
clone size: NA
J gene: TRBJ2-5
CDR3 DNA: TGTGCCAGCAGCTTCGATAGCGGGAGACGTGACGGGACCCAGTACTTC
CDR3 protein: CASSFDSGRRDGTQYF

V gene: TRBV20-1
D gene: NA
clone size: few
J gene: TRBJ2-6
CDR3 DNA: TGCAGTGCTACGGCAGGGGCAGTGTCTGGGGCCAACGTCCTGACTTTC
CDR3 protein: CSATAGAVSGANVLTF

V gene: TRBV27
D gene: NA
clone size: NA
J gene: TRBJ1-2
CDR3 DNA: TGTGCCAGCGCCAGCAGCAACTCCTATGGCTACACCTTC
CDR3 protein: CASASSNSYGYTF

V gene: TRBV4-2
D gene: TRBD1
clone size: NA
J gene: TRBJ2-7
CDR3 DNA: TGTGCCAGCAGCCTAACGACAGGGTTCTACGAGCAGTACTTC
CDR3 protein: CASSLTTGFYEQYF

V gene: TRBV27
D gene: TRBD2
clone size: NA
J gene: TRBJ2-7
CDR3 DNA: TGTGCCAGCAGGCTAGCGGCTTCCTACGAGCAGTACTTC
CDR3 protein: CASRLAASYEQYF

V gene: TRBV4-2
D gene: TRBD2
clone size: NA
J gene: TRBJ2-2
CDR3 DNA: TGTGCCAGCAGCCAAGTAGGACTAGCGGGAGAGGGCGGGGAGCTGTTTTTT
CDR3 protein: CASSQVGLAGEGGELFF

V gene: TRBV7-9
D gene: TRBD1
clone size: medium-sized
J gene: TRBJ2-7
CDR3 DNA: TGTGCCAGCAGCCAGACGACAGGGGTATCCGAGCAGTACTTC
CDR3 protein: CASSQTTGVSEQYF

V gene: TRBV14
D gene: NA
clone size: once
J gene: TRBJ1-2
CDR3 DNA: TGTGCCAGCAGCCAAGTCCAGGCCTCCTACGGCTACACCTTC
CDR3 protein: CASSQVQASYGYTF

V gene: TRBV11-3
D gene: TRBD2
clone size: NA
J gene: TRBJ2-1
CDR3 DNA: TGCGCCAGCAGCTTGACCAGCGGGAGCCATGAGCAGTTCTTC
CDR3 protein: CASSLTSGSHEQFF

V gene: TRBV5-1
D gene: TRBD2
clone size: once
J gene: TRBJ2-7
CDR3 DNA: TGCGCCAGCAGCTTGGGACTAGCAATCGACGAGCAGTACTTC
CDR3 protein: CASSLGLAIDEQYF

V gene: TRBV5-1
D gene: NA
clone size: few
J gene: TRBJ1-6
CDR3 DNA: TGCGCCAGCAGCTTGCGGGGTGCGGGCGATTCACCCCTCCACTTT
CDR3 protein: CASSLRGAGDSPLHF

V gene: TRBV20-1
D gene: NA
clone size: few
J gene: TRBJ2-4
CDR3 DNA: TGCAGTGCTAGGAAGGACCGAGGGGCCAAAAACATTCAGTACTTC
CDR3 protein: CSARKDRGAKNIQYF

V gene: TRBV3-1
D gene: NA
clone size: few
J gene: TRBJ1-5
CDR3 DNA: TGTGCCAGCAGCCAAGGAAGGAATCAGCCCCAGCATTTT
CDR3 protein: CASSQGRNQPQHF

V gene: TRBV9
D gene: NA
clone size: NA
J gene: TRBJ2-1
CDR3 DNA: TGTGCCGGCAGCCCCAGACAGGTATACTACAATGAGCAGTTCTTC
CDR3 protein: CAGSPRQVYYNEQFF

V gene: TRBV24-1
D gene: NA
clone size: NA
J gene: TRBJ2-5
CDR3 DNA: TGTGCCACCAGTGAGGTGGGGGAGGAGACCCAGTACTTC
CDR3 protein: CATSEVGEETQYF

V gene: TRBV7-2
D gene: TRBD1
clone size: NA
J gene: TRBJ2-3
CDR3 DNA: TGTGCCAGCAGCCTGGACAGGGGGTCAGATACGCAGTATTTT
CDR3 protein: CASSLDRGSDTQYF

V gene: TRBV27
D gene: TRBD1
clone size: many
J gene: TRBJ2-7
CDR3 DNA: TGTGCCAGCAGTCGACAGGGTTTCCGCGCCGAGCAGTACTTC
CDR3 protein: CASSRQGFRAEQYF

V gene: TRBV5-1
D gene: TRBD2
clone size: NA
J gene: TRBJ2-1
CDR3 DNA: TGCGCCAGCAGCTTGGGGGGGACTAGCGGGAGTGATGAGCAGTTCTTC
CDR3 protein: CASSLGGTSGSDEQFF

V gene: TRBV7-9
D gene: NA
clone size: few
J gene: TRBJ2-7
CDR3 DNA: TGTGCCAGCAGCCCGGGACCCCACGAGCAGTACTTC
CDR3 protein: CASSPGPHEQYF

V gene: TRBV12-3/TRBV12-4
D gene: NA
clone size: few
J gene: TRBJ1-5
CDR3 DNA: TGTGCCAGCAGGCCGCAGGGAGCCAATCAGCCCCAGCATTTT
CDR3 protein: CASRPQGANQPQHF

V gene: TRBV7-2
D gene: NA
clone size: NA
J gene: TRBJ2-2
CDR3 DNA: TGTGCCAGCAGCTTAGGACTGGCCGGGGAGCTGTTTTTT
CDR3 protein: CASSLGLAGELFF

V gene: TRBV5-1
D gene: NA
clone size: NA
J gene: TRBJ2-7
CDR3 DNA: TGCGCCAGCAGCTTGAAGTCGGGAGTCGGAACCTACGAGCAGTACTTC
CDR3 protein: CASSLKSGVGTYEQYF

V gene: TRBV28
D gene: NA
clone size: NA
J gene: TRBJ1-4
CDR3 DNA: TGTGCCAGCAGCCGGTGGAGGTATAATGAAAAACTGTTTTTT
CDR3 protein: CASSRWRYNEKLFF

V gene: TRBV6-6
D gene: NA
clone size: NA
J gene: TRBJ1-3
CDR3 DNA: TGTGCCAGCATCGACCCCAGGGGTTACTCTGGAAACACCATATATTTT
CDR3 protein: CASIDPRGYSGNTIYF

V gene: TRBV6-5
D gene: NA
clone size: many
J gene: TRBJ2-7
CDR3 DNA: TGTGCCAGCACCTCCGTCACAGCAAACTACGAGCAGTACTTC
CDR3 protein: CASTSVTANYEQYF

V gene: TRBV9
D gene: NA
clone size: NA
J gene: TRBJ2-2
CDR3 DNA: TGTGCCAGCAGCGTCAACCCCAGTTGGGAGCTGTTTTTT
CDR3 protein: CASSVNPSWELFF

V gene: TRBV29-1
D gene: TRBD1
clone size: NA
J gene: TRBJ1-2
CDR3 DNA: TGCAGCGTTGAGACCCGGGACAGGGGCGACTACTATGGCTACACCTTC
CDR3 protein: CSVETRDRGDYYGYTF

V gene: TRBV4-1
D gene: NA
clone size: NA
J gene: TRBJ2-3
CDR3 DNA: TGCGCCAGCAGCCAAGGGCTAACAGATACGCAGTATTTT
CDR3 protein: CASSQGLTDTQYF

V gene: TRBV6-6
D gene: NA
clone size: NA
J gene: TRBJ2-5
CDR3 DNA: TGTGCCAGCAACCCTCGGGTCAAGAAAGAGACCCAGTACTTC
CDR3 protein: CASNPRVKKETQYF

V gene: TRBV7-3
D gene: TRBD2
clone size: NA
J gene: TRBJ2-7
CDR3 DNA: TGTGCCAGCAGCTCAGGGCGGCTAGCGGGGAACTACGAGCAGTACTTC
CDR3 protein: CASSSGRLAGNYEQYF

V gene: TRBV12-3/TRBV12-4
D gene: TRBD2
clone size: NA
J gene: TRBJ2-5
CDR3 DNA: TGTGCCAGCAGTTTTGGCCTAGCGGGCAGAGAGACCCAGTACTTC
CDR3 protein: CASSFGLAGRETQYF

V gene: TRBV4-2
D gene: NA
clone size: few
J gene: TRBJ2-4
CDR3 DNA: TGTGCCAGCAGCCTCGGATCGGCCAAAAACATTCAGTACTTC
CDR3 protein: CASSLGSAKNIQYF

V gene: TRBV28
D gene: NA
clone size: NA
J gene: TRBJ2-5
CDR3 DNA: TGTGCCAGCAGTCTTGACAGGTCCCAAGAGACCCAGTACTTC
CDR3 protein: CASSLDRSQETQYF

V gene: TRBV5-1
D gene: NA
clone size: NA
J gene: TRBJ2-3
CDR3 DNA: TGCGCCAGCAGCTTCGGGGCAGACGCAGATACGCAGTATTTT
CDR3 protein: CASSFGADADTQYF

V gene: TRBV20-1
D gene: NA
clone size: many
J gene: TRBJ1-2
CDR3 DNA: TGCAGTGGGGGCAGGGAGCCGGGAGGCTACACCTTC
CDR3 protein: CSGGREPGGYTF

V gene: TRBV20-1
D gene: NA
clone size: many
J gene: TRBJ2-7
CDR3 DNA: TGCAGTGCTAGTGTTGAGGGAGGGGGCGAGCAGTACTTC
CDR3 protein: CSASVEGGGEQYF

V gene: TRBV6-5
D gene: NA
clone size: NA
J gene: TRBJ2-3
CDR3 DNA: TGTGCCAGCACCTCAAGGGGGTATTTT
CDR3 protein: CASTSRGYF

V gene: TRBV2
D gene: TRBD1
clone size: few
J gene: TRBJ2-5
CDR3 DNA: TGTGCCAGCAGTGCTACAGGGGAAAGGTCCCAGTACTTC
CDR3 protein: CASSATGERSQYF

V gene: TRBV27
D gene: NA
clone size: NA
J gene: TRBJ2-7
CDR3 DNA: TGTGCCAGCAGTTTTGGTGGGGAAGCCTCCTACGAGCAGTACTTC
CDR3 protein: CASSFGGEASYEQYF